The rows below give T cell receptor beta chains drawn from one sample of a study of T cells after yellow fever vaccination. TCRdb analysed the 5' RACE reads with MiXCR anew, one entry per CDR3 protein. The sample comprises some 120,000 distinct CDR3 sequences, under 9% of which are singletons, and almost 40% rests with the top ten. The material sequenced was CD8+ T cells sorted from PBMCs, taken on the day of the yellow fever booster vaccination. Receptors were obtained from a young man who received the YFV17D yellow fever vaccine. Both conserved end residues are part of each CDR3. A D gene is named only where the DNA matches it firmly. Expanded clones are given a class, and other clones once, few, many or no size at all.

V: TRBV4-3
J: TRBJ1-3
D: -
size: few
DNA: TGCGCCAGCAGCCAAGATTTCGTGGGATCTGGAAACACCATATATTTT
CDR3: CASSQDFVGSGNTIYF

V: TRBV6-5
J: TRBJ2-2
D: TRBD1
size: few
DNA: TGTGCCAGCACCCGGGACAGGGCGAACACCGGGGAGCTGTTTTTT
CDR3: CASTRDRANTGELFF

V: TRBV4-2
J: TRBJ2-1
D: -
size: many
DNA: TGTGCCAGCAGCCGGTGGCCAGGGATTCATGAGCAGTTCTTC
CDR3: CASSRWPGIHEQFF

V: TRBV7-9
J: TRBJ1-1
D: TRBD1
size: -
DNA: TGTGCCGGCAGCCCCTGGTGGGACAGGGTTACCACTGAAGCTTTCTTT
CDR3: CAGSPWWDRVTTEAFF

V: TRBV7-9
J: TRBJ2-7
D: TRBD2
size: -
DNA: TGTGCCAGCAGTTTAACCGGGACTAGCGGGCACTACGAGCAGTACTTC
CDR3: CASSLTGTSGHYEQYF

V: TRBV11-2
J: TRBJ1-1
D: -
size: -
DNA: TGTGCCAGCAGCCCCGTTTTCGAGGGAGCTTTCTTT
CDR3: CASSPVFEGAFF

V: TRBV9
J: TRBJ1-1
D: -
size: -
DNA: TGTGCCAGCAGCACCCTAGAGGGGAACACTGAAGCTTTCTTT
CDR3: CASSTLEGNTEAFF

V: TRBV25-1
J: TRBJ1-2
D: -
size: -
DNA: TGTGCCAGCAGTGAAAAGGCGGATGGCTACACCTTC
CDR3: CASSEKADGYTF

V: TRBV7-9
J: TRBJ2-7
D: TRBD2
size: -
DNA: TGTGCCAGCAGCATCCACCCCGGGGCGGGGGGAAACTACGAGCAGTACTTC
CDR3: CASSIHPGAGGNYEQYF

V: TRBV19
J: TRBJ1-5
D: -
size: few
DNA: TGTGCCAGTAGTATCGGTTCAGGCGTAGAAGTTTCACAGCCCCAGCATTTT
CDR3: CASSIGSGVEVSQPQHF

V: TRBV9
J: TRBJ2-7
D: TRBD1
size: few
DNA: TGTGCCAGCAGCGTATCTCACGAGACAGGGCTGGTTTACGAGCAGTACTTC
CDR3: CASSVSHETGLVYEQYF

V: TRBV29-1
J: TRBJ1-3
D: -
size: -
DNA: TGCAGCGTAACCCAGGGGAGCTCTGGAAACACCATATATTTT
CDR3: CSVTQGSSGNTIYF

V: TRBV29-1
J: TRBJ2-7
D: -
size: many
DNA: TGCAGCGTTGAAGATCAGTCAGGGTTGCACGAGCAGTACTTC
CDR3: CSVEDQSGLHEQYF

V: TRBV12-3/TRBV12-4
J: TRBJ1-6
D: -
size: -
DNA: TGTGCCAGCAGTCCTGGAGAGGGATATAATTCACCCCTCCACTTT
CDR3: CASSPGEGYNSPLHF

V: TRBV5-5
J: TRBJ1-1
D: TRBD1
size: -
DNA: TGTGCCAGCAGCGGCGGACAGGGGGAATCTGAAGCTTTCTTT
CDR3: CASSGGQGESEAFF